Listed here is a single TCR beta chain. These data originate in a study of blood T cell repertoires in COVID-19. Study at large: The samples span acute and convalescent COVID-19 from the United States, Italy and Spain. Sources were T cells, B-cell-depleted T cells, or PBMCs; the material itself was cDNA or gDNA.

Germline CDR1 reads KGHSH; CDR2 reads LQKENI. This CDR3 spans 16 amino acids. The V end lost 0 bases, the J end lost 0 bases, and 11 bases lay between the germline ends. Using immunoSEQ multiplex PCR, the repertoire was profiled, and TCRdb retains in-frame clones only, with some absent. The sample gives 150,000 to 180,000 clones, approximately 73% of which show up once; about 4% is in the top ten. The chain has TRBV18 and TRBJ1-1; perhaps TRBD1 as D (5 bases). The receptor was isolated from a woman aged 80 or older with acute or convalescent COVID-19. The specimen was peripheral blood. The CDR3 DNA reads TGTGCCAGCTCACCACCAAGGGGCAGCATGAACACTGAAGCTTTCTTT. Translation gives CASSPPRGSMNTEAFF.